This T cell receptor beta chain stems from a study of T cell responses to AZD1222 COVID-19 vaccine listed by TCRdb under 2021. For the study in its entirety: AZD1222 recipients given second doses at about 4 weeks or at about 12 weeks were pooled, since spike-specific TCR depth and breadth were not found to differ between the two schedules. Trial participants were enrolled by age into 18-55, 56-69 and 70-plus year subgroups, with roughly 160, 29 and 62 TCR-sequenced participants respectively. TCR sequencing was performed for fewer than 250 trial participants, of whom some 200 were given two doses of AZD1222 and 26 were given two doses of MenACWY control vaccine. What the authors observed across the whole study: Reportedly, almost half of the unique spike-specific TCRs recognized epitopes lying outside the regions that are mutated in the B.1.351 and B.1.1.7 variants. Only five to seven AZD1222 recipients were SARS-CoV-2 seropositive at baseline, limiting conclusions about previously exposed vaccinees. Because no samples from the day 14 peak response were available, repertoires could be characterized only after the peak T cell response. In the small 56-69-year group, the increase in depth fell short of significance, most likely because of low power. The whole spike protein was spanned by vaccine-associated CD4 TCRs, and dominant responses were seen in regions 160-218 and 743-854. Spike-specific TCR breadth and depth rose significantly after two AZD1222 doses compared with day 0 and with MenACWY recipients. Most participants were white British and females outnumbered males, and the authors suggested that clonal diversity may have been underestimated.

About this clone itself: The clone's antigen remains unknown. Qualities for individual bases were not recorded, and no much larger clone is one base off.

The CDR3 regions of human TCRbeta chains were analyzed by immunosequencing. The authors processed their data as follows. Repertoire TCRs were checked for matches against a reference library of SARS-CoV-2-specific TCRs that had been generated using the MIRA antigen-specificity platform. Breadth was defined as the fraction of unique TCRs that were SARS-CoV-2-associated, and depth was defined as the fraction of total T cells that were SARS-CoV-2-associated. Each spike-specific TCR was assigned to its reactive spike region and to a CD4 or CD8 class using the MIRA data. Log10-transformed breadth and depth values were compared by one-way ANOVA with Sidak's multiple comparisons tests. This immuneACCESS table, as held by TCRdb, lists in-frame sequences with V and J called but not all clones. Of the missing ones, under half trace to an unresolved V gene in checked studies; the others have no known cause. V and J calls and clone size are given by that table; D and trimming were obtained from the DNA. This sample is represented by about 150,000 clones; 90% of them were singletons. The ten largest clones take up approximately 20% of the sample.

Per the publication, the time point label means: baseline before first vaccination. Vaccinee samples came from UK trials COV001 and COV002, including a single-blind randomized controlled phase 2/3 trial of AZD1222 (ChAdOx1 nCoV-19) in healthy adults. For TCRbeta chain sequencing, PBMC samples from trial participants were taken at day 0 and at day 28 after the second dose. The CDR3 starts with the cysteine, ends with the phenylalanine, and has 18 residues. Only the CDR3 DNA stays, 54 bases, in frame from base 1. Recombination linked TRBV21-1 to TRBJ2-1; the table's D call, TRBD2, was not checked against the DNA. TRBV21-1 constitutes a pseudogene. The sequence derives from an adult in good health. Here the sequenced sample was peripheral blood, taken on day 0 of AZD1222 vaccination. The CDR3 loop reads CASSKDHPSGESYNEQFF. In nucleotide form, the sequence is TGTGCCAGCAGCAAGGACCACCCTAGCGGGGAATCCTACAATGAGCAGTTCTTC.